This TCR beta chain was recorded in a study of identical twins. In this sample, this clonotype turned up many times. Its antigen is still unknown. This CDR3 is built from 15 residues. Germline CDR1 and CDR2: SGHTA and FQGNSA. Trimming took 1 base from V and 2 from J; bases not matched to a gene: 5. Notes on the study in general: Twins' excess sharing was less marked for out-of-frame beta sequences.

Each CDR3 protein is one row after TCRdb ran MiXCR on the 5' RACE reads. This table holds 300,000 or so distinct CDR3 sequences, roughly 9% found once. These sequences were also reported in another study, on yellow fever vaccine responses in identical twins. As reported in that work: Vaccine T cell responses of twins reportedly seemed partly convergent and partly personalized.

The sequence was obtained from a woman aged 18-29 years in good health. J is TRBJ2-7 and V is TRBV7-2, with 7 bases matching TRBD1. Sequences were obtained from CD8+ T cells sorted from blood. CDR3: CASSLDWTGTYEQYF. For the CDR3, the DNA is TGTGCCAGCAGCTTAGATTGGACAGGAACCTACGAGCAGTACTTC.